This TCR beta chain was captured by sequencing in a study of blood T cell repertoires in COVID-19 (dated by TCRdb to the early 2020s). General notes on the study: Samples from collaborators originated in the United States, Italy and Spain and spanned both the acute and convalescent phases of COVID-19. The samples were drawn from the first 160 participants of the ongoing ImmuneRACE study and from roughly 1,300 subjects provided by 6 global collaborators. The repertoires were released in a freely available public database intended as a resource for research on the immune response to SARS-CoV-2. Where available, HLA class I and class II types were taken from metadata supplied by the sample provider and were not determined by assay-based typing. The material from the prospective study consisted of cDNA or gDNA derived from T cells, B-cell-depleted T cells, or PBMCs. The dataset comprised deeply sampled blood TCRbeta repertoires from subjects exposed to, actively infected with, or recovered from COVID-19. Sample metadata almost always included a de-identified subject ID, COVID-19 status, age in years and sex.

Whole blood was collected in K2EDTA tubes by collaborating institutions according to the institutions' own protocols. For TCRbeta analysis, collaborator samples were shipped as frozen whole blood, as isolated PBMCs, or as DNA extracted from either sample type. TCRbeta CDR3 regions were amplified from genomic DNA by means of the immunoSEQ Assay, a bias-controlled multiplex PCR. As for the original processing: The number of nucleated cells in each sample was estimated from the amplification of reference gene primers within the assay. Sequence reads were collapsed and filtered to measure the absolute abundance of every unique TCRbeta CDR3 rearrangement. For each sample, productive Simpson clonality was calculated as the square root of Simpson's diversity index over productive rearrangements. TCRdb holds this immuneACCESS table with in-frame rearrangements only. Some clones are missing; in checked studies, unresolved V genes explain under half, and the rest has no known cause. V, J and clone size reflect that table, while D and trimming were determined from the DNA. This sample lists 40,000 or so clones; about 82% were detected once. 4% to 6% of the sample goes to the ten largest clones.

On this clone: Which antigen it targets is not known. No much larger clone exists at a distance of one base, and base qualities are not known.

The CDR3 has 19 amino acids, counting the end cysteine and phenylalanine. Only the CDR3 DNA is retained, 57 bases long and in frame from the first base. The germline V gene encodes CDR1 SGDLS and CDR2 YYNGEE. V trim: 0 bases; J trim: 0 bases; unmatched bases: 10. Findings and caveats that apply to the study as a whole: The quantity of clinical and demographic metadata differed by source and by participant and was supplied without curation.

This TCR came from a man aged 50 to 59 with active COVID-19. The sample taken for sequencing was peripheral blood. The sequence links TRBV9 to TRBJ1-1, and TRBD1 matches 11 of the central bases. The sequenced DNA: TGTGCCAGCAGCGTAGCGGGACCCGGGACAGGGGGTATGAACACTGAAGCTTTCTTT. Protein translation: CASSVAGPGTGGMNTEAFF. The full variable domain, completed from the reference TRBV9 and TRBJ1-1 proteins outside the CDR3, reads DSGVTQTPKHLITATGQRVTLRCSPRSGDLSVYWYQQSLDQGLQFLIQYYNGEERAKGNILERFSAQQFPDLHSELNLSSLELGDSALYFCASSVAGPGTGGMNTEAFFGQGTRLTVV.